One sample yielded the 9 T cell receptor beta chains listed below, sequenced in a study of T cells in Graves' hyperthyroidism and ophthalmopathy. RNA transcripts served as the template for amplifying TCR beta CDR3 regions. In the first-round RT-PCR of the TCR CDR3, the HTBI primer set was used. TCRdb itself ran the multiplex PCR reads through MiXCR, one entry per CDR3 protein. The sample holds a few hundred thousand distinct CDR3 sequences, about 16% seen once. The sequencing input was blood. These receptors all stem from a woman in her forties with Graves' ophthalmopathy.

This clonotype was detected a few times. The chain couples TRBV30 to TRBJ2-7; D call uncertain. V was shortened by 8 bases and J by 1 base, with 15 bases between the two germline ends. The CDR3 loop spans 13 amino acids. The germline CDR1 and CDR2 sequences are GTSNPN and SVGIG (reference sequence). The CDR3 loop reads CAAEGNSSYEQYF. CDR3 DNA sequence: TGTGCCGCCGAAGGAAATTCATCCTACGAGCAGTACTTC.

CDR3 sequence: CASRNPRRNPKETQYF. The CDR3 DNA reads as TGTGCCAGCAGGAATCCCCGGAGGAACCCCAAAGAGACCCAGTACTTC. J is TRBJ2-5 and V is TRBV6-1, with D possibly TRBD2 on 5 matching bases. Germline CDR1 MNHNS, CDR2 SASEGT. V lost 6 bases and J 3 bases, leaving 20 bases between the germline ends. The CDR3 length is 16 residues.

Many counts were recorded for this clonotype. The chain is built from TRBV28 and TRBJ2-7, with 10 positions matching TRBD2. Germline-derived CDR1 and CDR2 are MDHEN and SYDVKM. The V gene end was trimmed by 1 base and the J gene end by 6 bases; junction bases not matched to a gene: 15. The CDR3 spans 18 residues. The chain's CDR3 is CASSLSLAGAARGVEQYF. The DNA for the CDR3 is TGTGCCAGCAGTTTATCCCTAGCGGGAGCAGCAAGAGGGGTCGAGCAGTACTTC.

This clonotype was observed a handful of times. A much larger clone lies a single base off, so this may be a read error. The V gene is TRBV2, the J gene TRBJ2-3; TRBD2 matches 11 bases. This CDR3 has 17 residues. CDR1 is SNHLY, CDR2 FYNNEI, per germline. Trimming cost V 2 bases and J 2 bases; bases outside gene matches: 6. The DNA of the CDR3 is TGTGCCAGCAGTGAAAGACTAGCGGGACTCCCCACAGATACGCAGTATTTT. It codes for CASSERLAGLPTDTQYF. Together with reference TRBV2 and TRBJ2-3, the CDR3 gives the full variable domain: EPEVTQTPSHQVTQMGQEVILRCVPISNHLYFYWYRQILGQKVEFLVSFYNNEISEKSEIFDDQFSVERPDGSNFTLKIRSTKLEDSAMYFCASSERLAGLPTDTQYFGPGTRLTVL.

This clonotype showed up many times. This chain links TRBV3-1 with TRBJ2-3; TRBD1 matches 11 bases. V dropped 5 bases and J dropped 3; count of bases not matched to a gene: 4. This CDR3 is 15 amino acids long. The germline CDR1 and CDR2 sequences are LGHDT and YNNKEL (reference sequence). Here the CDR3 reads CASSKGQGATDTQYF. CDR3 nucleotide sequence: TGTGCCAGCAGCAAAGGACAGGGGGCTACAGATACGCAGTATTTT.

A note on this clonotype: Since a much larger clone is just one base distant, this may be a read error. Given the absence of the conserved phenylalanine or tryptophan at the CDR3 end, a read error is likely. The V and J genes are TRBV11-2 and TRBJ1-6; D remains ambiguous. Looked up from germline, CDR1 is SGHAT and CDR2 is FQNNGV. This CDR3 is built from 14 residues. The germline V and J ends were trimmed by 4 bases and 6 bases, with 10 bases remaining between them. CDR3 nucleotides: TGTGCCAGCAGCTCGCGGGCGTCTAATTCACCCCTCCACTCT. Protein sequence: CASSSRASNSPLHS.

This clonotype was found many times. The chain carries TRBV12-3 or TRBV12-4 and TRBJ1-2; D not certain. The CDR3 sequence is 12 residues long. Trimming removed 5 bases at V and 8 bases at J, with 12 bases between. CDR3 protein: CASSLSDSGYTF. CDR3 DNA: TGTGCCAGCAGTCTCTCCGATAGCGGCTACACCTTC.

The chain couples TRBV9 to TRBJ2-5; D ambiguous. CDR1 SGDLS and CDR2 YYNGEE come from the germline V gene. CDR3 length: 12 residues. Trimming took 0 bases from V and 7 from J, leaving 7 bases between them. The CDR3 reads CASSVDFGTQYF. The CDR3 DNA follows: TGTGCCAGCAGCGTAGATTTCGGGACCCAGTACTTC.

The CDR3 DNA is TGTGCCAGCAGCCAAAGTAGATCAAATTCACCCCTCCACTTT. Amino acid sequence: CASSQSRSNSPLHF. V gene TRBV3-1 combines with J gene TRBJ1-6, with D uncertain. Germline V lookup: CDR1 LGHDT, CDR2 YNNKEL (reference sequence). V gave up 2 bases and J gave up 7 bases, with 9 bases separating them. The CDR3 runs to 14 residues.